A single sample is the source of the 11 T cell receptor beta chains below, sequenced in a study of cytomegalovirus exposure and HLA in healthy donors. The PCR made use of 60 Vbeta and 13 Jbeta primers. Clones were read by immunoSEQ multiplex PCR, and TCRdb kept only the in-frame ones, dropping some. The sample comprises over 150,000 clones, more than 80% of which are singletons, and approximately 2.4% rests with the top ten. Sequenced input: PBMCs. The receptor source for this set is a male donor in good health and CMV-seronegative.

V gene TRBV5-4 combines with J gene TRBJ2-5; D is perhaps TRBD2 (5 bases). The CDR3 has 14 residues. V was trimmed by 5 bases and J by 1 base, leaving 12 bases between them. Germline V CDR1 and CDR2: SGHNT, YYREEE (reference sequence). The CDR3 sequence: CASSSREGQETQYF. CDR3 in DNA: TGTGCCAGCAGTTCCCGAGAGGGCCAAGAGACCCAGTACTTC.

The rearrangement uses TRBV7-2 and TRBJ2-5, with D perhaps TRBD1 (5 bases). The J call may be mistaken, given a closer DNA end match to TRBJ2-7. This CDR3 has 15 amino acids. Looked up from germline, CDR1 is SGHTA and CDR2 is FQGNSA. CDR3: CASSLTGPGSYEQYF. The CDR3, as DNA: TGTGCCAGCAGCCTCACAGGACCAGGCTCCTACGAGCAGTACTTC.

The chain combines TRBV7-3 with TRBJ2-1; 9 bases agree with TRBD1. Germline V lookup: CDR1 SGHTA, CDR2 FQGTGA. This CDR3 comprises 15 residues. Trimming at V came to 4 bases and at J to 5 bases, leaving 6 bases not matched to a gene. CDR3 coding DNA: TGTGCCAGCAGCTCCTCCTGGGACAGGGACAATGAGCAGTTCTTC. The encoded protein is CASSSSWDRDNEQFF.

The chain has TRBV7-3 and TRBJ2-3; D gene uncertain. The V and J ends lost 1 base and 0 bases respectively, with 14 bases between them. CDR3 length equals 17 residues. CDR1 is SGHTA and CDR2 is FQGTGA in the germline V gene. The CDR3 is CASSLKAHVRSTDTQYF. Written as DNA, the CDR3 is TGTGCCAGCAGCTTAAAGGCCCATGTGCGGAGCACAGATACGCAGTATTTT.

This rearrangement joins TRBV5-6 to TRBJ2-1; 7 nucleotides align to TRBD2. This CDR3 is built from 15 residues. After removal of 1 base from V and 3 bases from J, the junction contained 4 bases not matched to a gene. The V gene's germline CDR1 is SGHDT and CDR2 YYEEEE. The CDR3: CASSLSASGYNEQFF. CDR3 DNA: TGTGCCAGCAGCTTGTCGGCTAGCGGCTACAATGAGCAGTTCTTC.

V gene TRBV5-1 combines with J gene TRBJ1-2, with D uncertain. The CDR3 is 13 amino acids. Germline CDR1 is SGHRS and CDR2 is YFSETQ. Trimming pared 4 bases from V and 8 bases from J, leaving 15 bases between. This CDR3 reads CASSQTGSGGYTF. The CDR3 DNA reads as TGCGCCAGCAGCCAAACGGGATCTGGCGGCTACACCTTC. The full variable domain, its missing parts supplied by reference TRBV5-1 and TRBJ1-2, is KAGVTQTPRYLIKTRGQQVTLSCSPISGHRSVSWYQQTPGQGLQFLFEYFSETQRNKGNFPGRFSGRQFSNSRSEMNVSTLELGDSALYLCASSQTGSGGYTFGSGTRLTVV.

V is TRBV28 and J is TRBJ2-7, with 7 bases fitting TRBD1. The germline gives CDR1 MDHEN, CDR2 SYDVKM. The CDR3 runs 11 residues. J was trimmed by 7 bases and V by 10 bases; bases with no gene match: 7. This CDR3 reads CATDRVPEQYF. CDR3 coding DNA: TGTGCCACCGACAGGGTTCCGGAGCAGTACTTC.

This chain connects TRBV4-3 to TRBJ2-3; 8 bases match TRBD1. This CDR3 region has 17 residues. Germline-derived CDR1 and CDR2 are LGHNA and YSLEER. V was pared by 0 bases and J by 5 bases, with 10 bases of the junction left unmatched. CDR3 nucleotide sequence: TGCGCCAGCAGCCAAGATGACAGGGGAGTGTTGAGAGATACGCAGTATTTT. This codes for CASSQDDRGVLRDTQYF.

The DNA for the CDR3 is TGTGCCAGCAGTTTATATGGGACAGGGACATCCTATAATTCACCCCTCCACTTT. It is translated as CASSLYGTGTSYNSPLHF. This rearrangement joins TRBV28 to TRBJ1-6; 9 bases map to TRBD1. The germline CDR1 and CDR2 sequences are MDHEN and SYDVKM. V shed 1 base and J 1 base; nucleotides not matched to a gene: 5. The CDR3 length is 18 residues. Looking up the rest from reference TRBV28 and TRBJ1-6 gives the full variable domain: DVKVTQSSRYLVKRTGEKVFLECVQDMDHENMFWYRQDPGLGLRLIYFSYDVKMKEKGDIPEGYSVSREKKERFSLILESASTNQTSMYLCASSLYGTGTSYNSPLHFGNGTRLTVT.

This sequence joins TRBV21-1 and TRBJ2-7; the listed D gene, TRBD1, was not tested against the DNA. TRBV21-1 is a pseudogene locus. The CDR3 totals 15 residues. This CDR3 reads CASSDRALLPYEQYF. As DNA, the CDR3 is TGTGCCAGCAGCGACAGGGCACTCCTTCCCTACGAGCAGTACTTC.

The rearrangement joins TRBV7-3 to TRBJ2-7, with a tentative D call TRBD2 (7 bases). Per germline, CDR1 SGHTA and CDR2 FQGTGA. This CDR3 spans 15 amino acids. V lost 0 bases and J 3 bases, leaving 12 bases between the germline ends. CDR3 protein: CASSLTGGGGYEQYF. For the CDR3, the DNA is TGTGCCAGCAGCTTAACAGGAGGGGGGGGCTACGAGCAGTACTTC.